A selection of T cell receptor beta chains follows, all from one sample in a study of human T cells and chemical hapten exposure. TCRdb re-derived calls from the RACE reads in MiXCR, one entry per CDR3 protein. Of about 110,000 distinct CDR3 sequences in the sample, approximately 8.8% were seen once. This material consisted of whole blood, taken in connection with sensitization to the hapten diphenylcyclopropenone (DPC). Receptors originate from a woman aged 35 to 49 with alopecia areata. Some clones in this sample may be carry-over from other donors' samples. Both conserved end residues are part of each CDR3. The D gene is left open where the match is weak. Not all rows give a size; the values are once, few, many and, for expanded clones, a class.

v_call	clone_size	j_call	d_call	cdr3_aa	cdr3_nt
TRBV2	-	TRBJ2-1	-	CASSGAVNEQFF	TGTGCCAGCAGTGGCGCGGTAAATGAGCAGTTCTTC
TRBV12-3/TRBV12-4	few	TRBJ2-3	-	CAVDGGSTDTQYF	TGTGCAGTAGACGGGGGCAGCACAGATACGCAGTATTTT
TRBV24-1	few	TRBJ2-2	-	CATSDFGPGRELFF	TGTGCCACCAGTGATTTCGGACCCGGTCGGGAGCTGTTTTTT
TRBV7-2	-	TRBJ1-4	TRBD1	CASSGQGGGEKLFF	TGTGCCAGCAGCGGACAGGGGGGAGGAGAAAAACTGTTTTTT
TRBV6-2/TRBV6-3	many	TRBJ2-5	-	CASSYTAFQETQYF	TGTGCCAGCAGTTACACAGCATTTCAAGAGACCCAGTACTTC
TRBV29-1	few	TRBJ1-2	-	CSVEKRTANWGYTF	TGCAGCGTCGAAAAACGGACAGCTAATTGGGGCTACACCTTC
TRBV4-2	few	TRBJ2-7	TRBD1	CASSRQGTGSHEQYF	TGTGCCAGCAGCCGGCAAGGGACAGGGTCCCACGAGCAGTACTTC
TRBV7-6	-	TRBJ1-6	-	CASSLEGSNSPLHF	TGTGCCAGCAGCTTAGAGGGGTCGAATTCACCCCTCCACTTT
TRBV29-1	-	TRBJ2-2	-	CSVEDLGGLNTGELFF	TGCAGCGTTGAAGATCTTGGGGGGCTGAACACCGGGGAGCTGTTTTTT
TRBV6-2/TRBV6-3	many	TRBJ2-6	TRBD2	CASSLGLPNSGANVLTF	TGTGCCAGCAGTTTGGGACTACCCAACTCTGGGGCCAACGTCCTGACTTTC